A selection of T cell receptor beta chains follows, all from one sample in a study of shared clonotypes between healthy human individuals. Method: immunoSEQ multiplex PCR; TCRdb's copy keeps in-frame clones and lacks some. The sample has 2.3 million or so clones, 85% to 95% seen once; the top ten hold 0.39%. Input material: naive CD4+ T cells from PBMCs. The source is a man aged 18 to 30 in good health. Some clones in this sample may be carry-over from other donors' samples. Both conserved end residues are part of each CDR3. A D gene is named only where the DNA matches it firmly. The listing skips clone size in some rows; elsewhere it reads once, few, many or a size class.

size,D,J,V,CDR3,DNA
-,-,TRBJ2-6,TRBV6-5,CASSFKGSGANVLTF,TGTGCCAGCAGTTTCAAGGGGTCTGGGGCCAACGTCCTGACTTTC
-,TRBD2,TRBJ2-3,TRBV28,CASSRPSGPSTDTQYF,TGTGCCAGCAGTCGGCCTAGCGGGCCAAGCACAGATACGCAGTATTTT
once,TRBD2,TRBJ2-2,TRBV4-3,CASSQLQLAGNTGELFF,TGCGCCAGCAGCCAATTACAACTAGCGGGAAACACCGGGGAGCTGTTTTTT
-,-,TRBJ2-2,TRBV7-3,CASSGQPPKVSGELFF,TGTGCCAGCAGCGGACAACCCCCGAAGGTCTCCGGGGAGCTGTTTTTT
-,TRBD1,TRBJ2-1,TRBV12-5,CASGLVLGQGPLDEQFF,TGTGCTAGTGGTTTGGTACTTGGACAGGGTCCCCTTGATGAGCAGTTCTTC
-,-,TRBJ1-4,TRBV5-1,CASSRGVPEEKLFF,TGCGCCAGCAGCCGGGGGGTCCCGGAGGAAAAACTGTTTTTT
-,TRBD2,TRBJ2-3,TRBV4-3,CASSQVSGRKDTQYF,TGCGCCAGCAGCCAAGTCTCCGGGAGGAAAGATACGCAGTATTTT
-,-,TRBJ2-2,TRBV5-1,CASRDKDTGELFF,TGCGCCAGCAGGGACAAGGACACCGGGGAGCTGTTTTTT
-,TRBD1,TRBJ2-7,TRBV10-3,CAISEGGVYEQYF,TGTGCCATCAGTGAAGGGGGCGTCTACGAGCAGTACTTC
-,-,TRBJ2-7,TRBV6-5,CASIGVGSSYEQYF,TGTGCCAGCATTGGGGTGGGGTCCTCCTACGAGCAGTACTTC
-,-,TRBJ2-7,TRBV7-9,CASSYSQRAQNEQYF,TGTGCCAGCAGCTATTCACAGCGGGCGCAGAACGAGCAGTACTTC
few,-,TRBJ1-1,TRBV27,CASSLSGTSTAFF,TGTGCCAGCAGTTTATCTGGGACAAGTACAGCTTTCTTT
-,-,TRBJ2-5,TRBV19,CASSIENPWETQYF,TGTGCCAGTAGTATAGAAAACCCGTGGGAGACCCAGTACTTC
-,-,TRBJ2-5,TRBV28,CASSLSAGEYQETQYF,TGTGCCAGCAGTTTGTCGGCAGGGGAGTACCAAGAGACCCAGTACTTC
-,-,TRBJ1-5,TRBV14,CASSQMEDQPQHF,TGTGCCAGCAGCCAAATGGAGGATCAGCCCCAGCATTTT
-,-,TRBJ1-3,TRBV27,CASSLAGPMSSGNTIYF,TGTGCCAGCAGTTTAGCCGGCCCGATGAGCTCTGGAAACACCATATATTTT
-,-,TRBJ1-5,TRBV5-1,CASSTDGNNQPQHF,TGCGCCAGCAGCACCGACGGTAACAATCAGCCCCAGCATTTT
-,TRBD1,TRBJ1-4,TRBV28,CASSPQSYRGAHNEKLFF,TGTGCCAGCAGTCCCCAATCGTACAGGGGCGCTCATAATGAAAAACTGTTTTTT
-,-,TRBJ2-3,TRBV5-4,CASSLGTTDTQYF,TGTGCCAGCAGCTTGGGAACCACAGATACGCAGTATTTT
-,-,TRBJ2-7,TRBV5-6,CASSLADEQYF,TGTGCCAGCAGCTTGGCGGACGAGCAGTACTTC
-,-,TRBJ1-2,TRBV29-1,CSVAQTLPGLGGYTF,TGCAGCGTTGCACAGACCCTTCCCGGACTGGGAGGCTACACCTTC
-,-,TRBJ2-1,TRBV28,CASSLGRPNNEQFF,TGTGCCAGCAGTTTAGGGAGGCCCAACAATGAGCAGTTCTTC